Presented here are 9 T cell receptor beta chains from one specimen sequenced in a study of T cells in localized non-small cell lung cancer. Produced via immunoSEQ multiplex PCR; TCRdb's table is partial and in-frame only. The table shows about 21,000 clones, with 80% to 90% occurring only once. The specimen was PBMCs, collected before any cancer treatment. These receptors were taken from a man aged 40-75 years with stage II squamous cell lung carcinoma.

This rearrangement joins TRBV18 to TRBJ1-1; D remains ambiguous. This CDR3 has 16 residues. The germline V gene encodes CDR1 KGHSH and CDR2 LQKENI. V was trimmed by 0 bases and J by 0 bases, leaving 11 bases between them. This CDR3 reads CASSPPNKNMNTEAFF. The CDR3 DNA is TGTGCCAGCTCACCACCGAACAAGAACATGAACACTGAAGCTTTCTTT.

The genes are TRBV6-6 and TRBJ1-2; 8 bases are a match to TRBD1. V shed 7 bases and J 4 bases; nucleotides not matched to a gene: 8. Germline V lookup: CDR1 MNHNY, CDR2 SVGAGI (reference sequence). The CDR3 contains 14 residues. The CDR3 loop is CASTGQGPPYGYTF. As DNA, the CDR3 is TGTGCCAGCACCGGACAGGGCCCGCCCTATGGCTACACCTTC.

The chain is built from TRBV9 and TRBJ1-6; D is uncertain. CDR1 and CDR2 (germline): SGDLS, YYNGEE. There are 14 residues in the CDR3. Trimming took 2 bases from V and 4 from J, leaving 7 bases between them. The CDR3 DNA sequence: TGTGCCAGCAGCGTTGGGTTTTATAATTCACCCCTCCACTTT. This codes for CASSVGFYNSPLHF.

The chain joins TRBV10-3 to TRBJ2-5; TRBD2 matches at 7 bases. This CDR3 has 17 residues. CDR1 is ENHRY and CDR2 is SYGVKD in the germline V gene. V lost 1 base to trimming and J lost 5 bases; unmatched junction nucleotides: 13. The CDR3 nucleotides read TGTGCCATCAGTGAGTTCGTCGGGAGGCTCACTGGGGAGACCCAGTACTTC. It yields the protein CAISEFVGRLTGETQYF.

The chain is built from TRBV2 and TRBJ1-2; D is possibly TRBD1 (6 bases). Germline V CDR1 and CDR2: SNHLY, FYNNEI. The germline V and J ends were trimmed by 3 bases and 3 bases, with 8 bases remaining between them. The CDR3 consists of 13 residues. Here the CDR3 DNA reads TGTGCCAGCAGTGACAGGGGATACTATGGCTACACCTTC. Translating it yields CASSDRGYYGYTF.

The V call is TRBV27, the J call TRBJ2-5; 10 bases are a match to TRBD2. CDR1 and CDR2 (germline): MNHEY, SMNVEV (reference sequence). V dropped 5 bases and J dropped 2; count of bases not matched to a gene: 11. This CDR3 is built from 17 residues. The CDR3, as DNA: TGTGCCAGCAGTCTACGGCTAGCGGGAGCTTATCAAGAGACCCAGTACTTC. Protein: CASSLRLAGAYQETQYF.

This clone was recorded once. V gene TRBV11-2 combines with J gene TRBJ2-7, with TRBD2 matching over 7 bases. Germline values: CDR1 SGHAT, CDR2 FQNNGV. The V gene end was trimmed by 9 bases and the J gene end by 2 bases; junction bases not matched to a gene: 7. This CDR3 region has 13 residues. Here the CDR3 reads CASYQAGTYEQYF. The CDR3 region has the DNA TGTGCCAGTTACCAAGCGGGGACCTACGAGCAGTACTTC.

This chain links TRBV5-6 with TRBJ2-5; 10 positions match TRBD2. This CDR3 has 14 amino acids. V was pared by 2 bases and J by 2 bases, with 0 bases of the junction left unmatched. The germline gives CDR1 SGHDT, CDR2 YYEEEE. The CDR3 here is CASSLAGGQETQYF. CDR3 DNA: TGTGCCAGCAGCTTAGCGGGAGGGCAAGAGACCCAGTACTTC.

This sequence joins TRBV7-2 and TRBJ1-2; 8 positions agree with TRBD1. Germline assignment: CDR1 SGHTA and CDR2 FQGNSA. The CDR3 consists of 15 residues. With V trimmed by 3 bases and J by 4 bases, 7 bases remained unmatched. The CDR3 here is CASSLGTGQVYGYTF. CDR3 nucleotide sequence: TGTGCCAGCAGCTTGGGGACGGGACAGGTCTATGGCTACACCTTC.